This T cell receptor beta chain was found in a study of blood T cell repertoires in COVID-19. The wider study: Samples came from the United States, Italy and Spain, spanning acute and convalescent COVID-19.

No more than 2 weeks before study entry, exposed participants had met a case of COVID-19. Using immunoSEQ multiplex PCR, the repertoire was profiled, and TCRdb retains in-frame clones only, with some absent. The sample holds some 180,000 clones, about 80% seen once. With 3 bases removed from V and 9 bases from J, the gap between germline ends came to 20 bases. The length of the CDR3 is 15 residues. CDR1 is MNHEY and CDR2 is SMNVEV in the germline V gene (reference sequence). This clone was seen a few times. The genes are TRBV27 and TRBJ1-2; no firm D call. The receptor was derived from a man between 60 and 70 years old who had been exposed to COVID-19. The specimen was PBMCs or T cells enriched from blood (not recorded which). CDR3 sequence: CASSFLPQAYNSYTF. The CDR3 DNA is TGTGCCAGCAGTTTCCTCCCTCAGGCCTATAACAGCTACACCTTC.